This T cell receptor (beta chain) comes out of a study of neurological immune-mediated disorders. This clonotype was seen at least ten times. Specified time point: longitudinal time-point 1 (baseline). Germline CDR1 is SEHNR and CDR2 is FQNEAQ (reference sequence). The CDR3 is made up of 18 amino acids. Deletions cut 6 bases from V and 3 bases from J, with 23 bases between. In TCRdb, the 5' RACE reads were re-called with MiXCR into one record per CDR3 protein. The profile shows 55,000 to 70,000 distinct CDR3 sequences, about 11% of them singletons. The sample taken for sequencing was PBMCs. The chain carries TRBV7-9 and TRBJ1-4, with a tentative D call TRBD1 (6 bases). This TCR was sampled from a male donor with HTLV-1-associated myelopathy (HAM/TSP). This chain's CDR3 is CASRKGQFFRAANEKLFF. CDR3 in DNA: TGTGCCAGCAGGAAAGGACAGTTTTTTCGTGCAGCTAATGAAAAACTGTTTTTT. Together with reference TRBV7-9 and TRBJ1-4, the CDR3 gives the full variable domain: DTGVSQNPRHKITKRGQNVTFRCDPISEHNRLYWYRQTLGQGPEFLTYFQNEAQLEKSRLLSDRFSAERPKGSFSTLEIQRTEQGDSAMYLCASRKGQFFRAANEKLFFGSGTQLSVL.